Below, 16 T cell receptor beta chains from the same sample are listed, as sequenced in a study of blood T cell repertoires in COVID-19. Here immunoSEQ multiplex PCR was the method, and the copy in TCRdb shows in-frame clones only, minus some. The sample comprises roughly 70,000 clones, around 90% of which are singletons, and roughly 7.2% rests with the top ten. Sequenced material: peripheral blood. These receptors were obtained from a human donor in a cohort sampled during active COVID-19.

The rearrangement links TRBV5-4 to TRBJ2-7, with TRBD2 identical over 9 bases. The CDR3 consists of 15 residues. V was clipped by 0 bases and J by 0 bases; unmatched bases: 1. The germline gives CDR1 SGHNT, CDR2 YYREEE (reference sequence). CDR3 DNA sequence: TGTGCCAGCAGCTTGGGACTAGCGGCCTCCTACGAGCAGTACTTC. Translated, it gives CASSLGLAASYEQYF.

V gene TRBV29-1 combines with J gene TRBJ1-2; TRBD1 matches at 9 bases. The CDR3 length is 13 residues. Per the germline V gene, CDR1 is SQVTM and CDR2 is ANQGSEA. V shed 3 bases, J shed 8 bases, and the junction held 7 bases outside the gene matches. CDR3 residues: CSVEPQGAGGYTF. As DNA, the CDR3 is TGCAGCGTTGAGCCACAGGGGGCAGGCGGCTACACCTTC.

V usage is TRBV2 and J usage is TRBJ2-1, with D unclear. Trimming cost V 1 base and J 0 bases, with 13 bases left between them. Germline CDR1 is SNHLY and CDR2 is FYNNEI. The CDR3 contains 17 residues. This CDR3 reads CASSEGVAGSSYNEQFF. DNA for the CDR3: TGTGCCAGCAGTGAAGGCGTGGCAGGCAGCTCCTACAATGAGCAGTTCTTC.

This clone came up a few times. The chain has TRBV10-1 and TRBJ2-2; D perhaps matches TRBD1 (5 bases). The length of the CDR3 is 14 residues. Germline lookup yields CDR1 WNHNN and CDR2 SYGVQD (reference sequence). With 4 bases removed from V and 5 bases from J, the gap between germline ends came to 11 bases. CDR3 in amino acids: CASSGSGRTGELFF. In DNA form, the CDR3 reads TGCGCCAGCAGTGGCTCAGGGCGAACCGGGGAGCTGTTTTTT.

V and J are TRBV7-8 and TRBJ2-5; 9 positions agree with TRBD1. The CDR3 totals 14 residues. V shed 3 bases, J shed 6 bases, and the junction held 5 bases outside the gene matches. Germline lookup yields CDR1 SGHVS and CDR2 FQNEAQ. DNA of the CDR3: TGTGCCAGCAGCTTCGGGACAGGGACGCAGACCCAGTACTTC. Translation: CASSFGTGTQTQYF.

The rearrangement joins TRBV18 to TRBJ2-7, with D possibly matching TRBD1 (6 bases). V was trimmed by 2 bases and J by 6 bases, leaving 14 bases between them. Germline V gene data show CDR1 as KGHSH and CDR2 as LQKENI. The CDR3 covers 14 residues. CDR3 sequence reads: CASSPEQGVGEQYF. CDR3 bases: TGTGCCAGCTCACCAGAACAGGGAGTAGGCGAGCAGTACTTC.

The CDR3 DNA reads TGTGCCAGCGGCCAGACCGCGTGGGGAGGCGGCTACACCTTC. It is translated as CASGQTAWGGGYTF. This chain connects TRBV28 to TRBJ1-2; D remains unclear. Germline loops: CDR1 MDHEN, CDR2 SYDVKM. With 8 bases removed from V and 8 bases from J, the gap between germline ends came to 21 bases. The CDR3 runs to 14 residues.

The chain has TRBV19 and TRBJ2-3; 11 bases are a match to TRBD2. Germline lookup yields CDR1 LNHDA and CDR2 SQIVND (reference sequence). Trimming took 4 bases from V and 4 from J; bases not matched to a gene: 7. The CDR3 totals 16 residues. CDR3 in DNA: TGTGCCAGTAGTACGGGACTAGCGGTCTTGGCAGATACGCAGTATTTT. This sequence encodes CASSTGLAVLADTQYF.

For the CDR3, the DNA is TGCAGTGCCAGTCCGGGACAGGGGATGGCGATATCGTGGGACACTGAAGCTTTCTTT. Protein product: CSASPGQGMAISWDTEAFF. This chain links TRBV20-1 with TRBJ1-1; the match to TRBD1 covers 10 bases. CDR1 and CDR2 (germline): DFQATT, SNEGSKA (reference sequence). V shed 6 bases, J shed 3 bases, and the junction held 22 bases outside the gene matches. The CDR3 sequence is 19 residues long.

V usage is TRBV5-1 and J usage is TRBJ2-3, with TRBD2 matching 7 bases. CDR1 and CDR2 (germline): SGHRS, YFSETQ. Trimming took 5 bases from V and 6 from J; bases not matched to a gene: 9. This CDR3 spans 14 amino acids. CDR3 region: CASRVGGNTDTQYF. DNA for the CDR3: TGCGCCAGCAGGGTCGGGGGGAACACGGATACGCAGTATTTT.

The chain uses TRBV15 and TRBJ2-3; the match to TRBD2 covers 13 bases. CDR1 is LNHNV, CDR2 YYDKDF, per germline (reference sequence). J was trimmed by 4 bases and V by 2 bases; bases with no gene match: 9. This CDR3 has 18 amino acids. CDR3 loop: CATSRKRHGTSGADTQYF. The CDR3 DNA reads TGTGCCACCAGCAGAAAAAGGCACGGGACTAGCGGGGCAGATACGCAGTATTTT.

This rearrangement joins TRBV6-1 to TRBJ2-7; 8 nucleotides match TRBD1. Germline V CDR1 and CDR2: MNHNS, SASEGT. The CDR3 length is 15 residues. The V gene end was trimmed by 3 bases and the J gene end by 0 bases; junction bases not matched to a gene: 4. CDR3 DNA sequence: TGTGCCAGCAGTGACACGGACAGGGCCTCCTACGAGCAGTACTTC. This gives the protein CASSDTDRASYEQYF.

The chain uses TRBV19 and TRBJ1-1; possible D gene TRBD1, 5 bases. From germline, CDR1 is LNHDA and CDR2 SQIVND (reference sequence). The CDR3 totals 13 residues. V was pared by 3 bases and J by 5 bases, with 10 bases between. The CDR3 loop is CASSILQGTEAFF. The CDR3 DNA reads TGTGCCAGTAGTATCCTCCAGGGAACTGAAGCTTTCTTT.

This clone is a singleton in its sample. The J gene is TRBJ2-5, the V gene TRBV7-2; weak D call: TRBD1 (6 bases). V lost 1 base to trimming and J lost 4 bases, with 13 bases between them. There are 15 residues in the CDR3. Germline CDR1 is SGHTA and CDR2 is FQGNSA. The DNA for the CDR3 is TGTGCCAGCAGCTTAGTAGTGGGGGCTATAGAGACCCAGTACTTC. It translates to CASSLVVGAIETQYF.

This clone was counted once. The chain carries TRBV30 and TRBJ2-1; TRBD2 agrees at 12 bases. This CDR3 spans 13 amino acids. CDR1 is GTSNPN, CDR2 SVGIG, per germline (reference sequence). J lost 16 bases, V lost 0 bases, and 7 bases had no gene match. The CDR3 sequence is CAWSVLAGGSEFF. The CDR3 DNA sequence: TGTGCCTGGAGTGTACTAGCGGGGGGCAGCGAATTCTTC.

The chain links TRBV7-9 to TRBJ2-3, with 9 bases lining up with TRBD2. Unmatched junction bases numbered 4, after V lost 5 bases and J lost 1 base. This CDR3 contains 15 residues. Germline lookup yields CDR1 SEHNR and CDR2 FQNEAQ (reference sequence). The CDR3 is CASSPSGGRTDTQYF. DNA for the CDR3: TGTGCCAGCAGCCCAAGCGGGGGGCGCACAGATACGCAGTATTTT.